These 21 T cell receptor beta chains share one sample of origin, sequenced in a study of blood T cell repertoires in COVID-19. Sequenced by immunoSEQ multiplex PCR; TCRdb stores in-frame clones only, minus some. This table holds some 170,000 clones, 78% found once. The sample comprised PBMCs or T cells enriched from blood (not recorded which). The receptor source for this set is a woman between 45 and 65 years old who had recovered from COVID-19.

The chain joins TRBV7-6 to TRBJ2-2, with 9 bases aligning to TRBD2. Germline V gives CDR1 SGHVS, CDR2 FNYEAQ. The CDR3 has 19 residues. V lost 5 bases and J lost 0; bases outside the gene matches: 13. The CDR3: CASSRSPSGISPNTGELFF. CDR3 coding DNA: TGTGCCAGCAGCCGTAGTCCTAGCGGGATTTCTCCGAACACCGGGGAGCTGTTTTTT.

DNA for the CDR3: TGTGCTAGTGGTTGGGAAATAAAGACAGGGTCGCAGGTAGAGACCCAGTACTTC. This gives the protein CASGWEIKTGSQVETQYF. V usage is TRBV12-5 and J usage is TRBJ2-5; 7 bases align to TRBD1. V shed 4 bases, J shed 4 bases, and the junction held 18 bases outside the gene matches. The CDR3 has 18 residues. CDR1 is LGHNT, CDR2 FRNRAP, per germline.

There are many counts of this clone. The chain carries TRBV4-1 and TRBJ1-6; 9 nucleotides line up with TRBD1. The V gene's germline CDR1 is MGHRA and CDR2 YSYEKL. CDR3 length: 18 residues. The J segment lost 0 bases and the V segment lost 4 bases, leaving 7 bases of the junction unmatched. The CDR3 nucleotides are TGCGCCAGCAGCCCTGGGACAGGGATGAACTCCTATAATTCACCCCTCCACTTT. It codes for CASSPGTGMNSYNSPLHF.

About this clone: A read error may account for a junction end that differs from germline. The chain links TRBV2 to TRBJ2-5, with 7 bases matching TRBD1. The CDR3 totals 13 residues. The germline gives CDR1 SNHLY, CDR2 FYNNEI. The CDR3 coding sequence is TGTGCCAGCAATGAACAGGGGTACGAGACCCAGTACTTC. The encoded protein is CASNEQGYETQYF.

The rearrangement joins TRBV27 to TRBJ1-5; maybe TRBD1 (5 bases). V was shortened by 4 bases and J by 2 bases, with 9 bases between the two germline ends. Germline CDR1 MNHEY, CDR2 SMNVEV (reference sequence). The CDR3 has 14 residues. The CDR3 DNA follows: TGTGCCAGCAGTTCGGCAGGGCGCAATCAGCCCCAGCATTTT. Protein sequence: CASSSAGRNQPQHF.

This chain uses TRBV5-4 with TRBJ2-7, with TRBD2 identical over 9 bases. In germline, CDR1 is SGHNT, CDR2 YYREEE (reference sequence). The CDR3 runs 15 residues. Trimming removed 2 bases from V and 5 bases from J; junction bases left unmatched: 8. In DNA, the CDR3 is TGTGCCAGCAGCTTAAGAGCGGGAGGTTTCCACGAGCAGTACTTC. Translating it yields CASSLRAGGFHEQYF. Drawing the rest from reference TRBV5-4 and TRBJ2-7, the complete variable domain is ETGVTQSPTHLIKTRGQQVTLRCSSQSGHNTVSWYQQALGQGPQFIFQYYREEENGRGNFPPRFSGLQFPNYSSELNVNALELDDSALYLCASSLRAGGFHEQYFGPGTRLTVT.

The genes are TRBV29-1 and TRBJ2-1; 11 nucleotides align to TRBD2. Germline CDR1 SQVTM, CDR2 ANQGSEA. The CDR3 is 18 amino acids. V trimming: 3 bases; J trimming: 3 bases; junction bases outside the gene matches: 13. The CDR3, as DNA: TGCAGCGTTGACGCCTCCGGGACTAGCGGATCGTACTACAATGAGCAGTTCTTC. It encodes CSVDASGTSGSYYNEQFF.

The chain combines TRBV10-1 with TRBJ2-5; no firm D call. Trimming pared 3 bases from V and 5 bases from J, leaving 10 bases between. Germline V gene data show CDR1 as WNHNN and CDR2 as SYGVQD (reference sequence). The CDR3 is 13 amino acids. The CDR3 region has the DNA TGCGCCAGCAGTGAAACCCCCGGGGAGACCCAGTACTTC. It codes for CASSETPGETQYF.

The chain employs TRBV6-6 and TRBJ2-7; 12 bases line up with TRBD2. The germline CDR1 and CDR2 sequences are MNHNY and SVGAGI (reference sequence). This CDR3 comprises 15 residues. The J segment lost 4 bases and the V segment lost 6 bases, leaving 7 bases of the junction unmatched. This CDR3 reads CASRALAGGGYEQYF. In nucleotides, the CDR3 is TGTGCCAGCAGGGCCCTAGCGGGAGGGGGGTACGAGCAGTACTTC.

This chain links TRBV28 with TRBJ1-2; 7 bases match TRBD1. CDR3 length equals 14 residues. V gave up 6 bases and J gave up 5 bases; unmatched junction bases: 9. Germline lookup yields CDR1 MDHEN and CDR2 SYDVKM. The DNA for the CDR3 is TGTGCCAGCAGCCTCGGGACAGCGCAGTATGGCTACACCTTC. Its translation: CASSLGTAQYGYTF.

The rearrangement joins TRBV28 to TRBJ2-5; 12 bases are a match to TRBD1. The CDR3 contains 16 residues. CDR1 is MDHEN, CDR2 SYDVKM, per germline. The junction had 4 bases not matched to a gene; V was cut back by 4 bases and J by 1 base. The chain's CDR3 is CASSSQGQGAQETQYF. Written as DNA, the CDR3 is TGTGCCAGCAGTTCTCAGGGACAGGGGGCCCAAGAGACCCAGTACTTC.

This rearrangement joins TRBV30 to TRBJ2-3; 9 bases line up with TRBD2. Germline CDR1 GTSNPN, CDR2 SVGIG (reference sequence). This CDR3 is built from 15 residues. J was trimmed by 1 base and V by 0 bases; bases with no gene match: 2. The CDR3: CAWSVLAGGTDTQYF. CDR3 sequence (DNA): TGTGCCTGGAGTGTTTTAGCGGGGGGCACAGATACGCAGTATTTT.

The chain is built from TRBV30 and TRBJ2-1; D gene ambiguous. The CDR3 covers 11 residues. Trimming cost V 2 bases and J 4 bases, with 3 bases left between them. The germline V gene encodes CDR1 GTSNPN and CDR2 SVGIG (reference sequence). The CDR3 loop reads CAWSLYNEQFF. In nucleotides, the CDR3 is TGTGCCTGGAGTCTGTACAATGAGCAGTTCTTC.

V gene TRBV19 combines with J gene TRBJ1-5; weak D call: TRBD1 (6 bases). Germline CDR1 is LNHDA and CDR2 is SQIVND (reference sequence). V lost 7 bases and J 0 bases, leaving 16 bases between the germline ends. The CDR3 consists of 16 residues. This CDR3 is CASTKTGRNSNQPQHF. The CDR3 nucleotides read TGTGCCAGTACCAAGACAGGTCGCAATAGCAATCAGCCCCAGCATTTT.

This chain joins TRBV7-8 and TRBJ2-1; 13 bases fit TRBD2. J lost 10 bases, V lost 5 bases, and 8 bases had no gene match. Germline lookup yields CDR1 SGHVS and CDR2 FQNEAQ. The CDR3 loop spans 15 amino acids. CDR3 loop: CASSNGLAGVEEQFF. As DNA, the CDR3 is TGTGCCAGCAGCAACGGACTAGCGGGAGTGGAGGAGCAGTTCTTC.

This clone was seen a handful of times. The chain recombines TRBV27 with TRBJ2-2, with D perhaps matching TRBD2 (6 bases). Germline CDR1 reads MNHEY; CDR2 reads SMNVEV (reference sequence). This CDR3 is built from 15 residues. V lost 6 bases and J 5 bases, leaving 16 bases between the germline ends. CDR3 in DNA: TGTGCCAGCAGGGGACCGGGGACTCATACCGGGGAGCTGTTTTTT. Translated, it gives CASRGPGTHTGELFF.

This rearrangement joins TRBV28 to TRBJ1-1, with 8 bases fitting TRBD1. The V gene's germline CDR1 is MDHEN and CDR2 SYDVKM. This CDR3 is built from 15 residues. The J segment lost 1 base and the V segment lost 3 bases, leaving 4 bases of the junction unmatched. CDR3 DNA: TGTGCCAGCAGTTTCGGCGACAGGGGGAACACTGAAGCTTTCTTT. Residues: CASSFGDRGNTEAFF.

The rearrangement joins TRBV9 to TRBJ2-2; no clear D gene. The CDR3 has 15 amino acids. V was clipped by 0 bases and J by 7 bases, with 13 bases between them. CDR1 and CDR2 from the germline V gene are SGDLS and YYNGEE. DNA of the CDR3: TGTGCCAGCAGCGTAGATGTCCCTACGTTCGGGGAGCTGTTTTTT. This encodes CASSVDVPTFGELFF.

Only one count was recorded for this clone. The gene calls are TRBV6-5 and TRBJ2-7, with 8 positions matching TRBD1. The CDR3 spans 16 residues. V lost 0 bases, J lost 0 bases, and 4 bases stayed unmatched. The germline CDR1 and CDR2 sequences are MNHEY and SVGAGI. CDR3 DNA: TGTGCCAGCAGTTACTCCGGGACAGGAACCTCCTACGAGCAGTACTTC. This codes for CASSYSGTGTSYEQYF.

This clone appeared a few times. The gene calls are TRBV7-6 and TRBJ2-1; 7 nucleotides match TRBD1. Unmatched junction bases numbered 6, after V lost 5 bases and J lost 8 bases. CDR3 length: 13 residues. The germline V gene has CDR1 SGHVS and CDR2 FNYEAQ. As DNA, the CDR3 is TGTGCCAGCAGCACCTTCACAGGGGATGAGCAGTTCTTC. It codes for CASSTFTGDEQFF.

This clone has just a few counts. The CDR3 region has the DNA TGTGCCAGCAGTTTATATCCGGGGAGCTCCTACAATGAGCAGTTCTTC. Translation: CASSLYPGSSYNEQFF. The gene calls are TRBV28 and TRBJ2-1; perhaps TRBD2 as D (5 bases). Germline lookup yields CDR1 MDHEN and CDR2 SYDVKM. Trimming shortened V by 1 base and J by 0 bases, and 10 bases separated the two germline ends. CDR3 size: 16 residues. Full variable domain (remainder filled in from reference TRBV28 and TRBJ2-1): DVKVTQSSRYLVKRTGEKVFLECVQDMDHENMFWYRQDPGLGLRLIYFSYDVKMKEKGDIPEGYSVSREKKERFSLILESASTNQTSMYLCASSLYPGSSYNEQFFGPGTRLTVL.